This T cell receptor beta chain came from a study of neoadjuvant nivolumab and ipilimumab in lung cancer. In the study overall: Nivolumab 3 mg/kg was given days 1, 15 and 29, plus ipilimumab 1 mg/kg day 1 in combination. Overall study results and limits: Only two of four nivolumab-treated tumors gained richness and clonality by surgery. Pretherapy blood TCR richness correlated positively with resected tumor richness. Compared with tumor-adjacent uninvolved lung, resected tumors showed greater richness and clonality.

As for this clone: As yet, its antigen is unknown.

The V segment lost 4 bases and the J segment 4 bases; nucleotides outside the gene matches: 7. This CDR3 contains 15 residues. Looked up from germline, CDR1 is SGHRS and CDR2 is YFSETQ. Produced via immunoSEQ multiplex PCR; TCRdb's table is partial and in-frame only. Among over 4,000 clones listed, around 92% were seen once. The sample here was blood, taken after neoadjuvant nivolumab, alone or with ipilimumab, at or shortly before surgery. The receptor was derived from an adult with non-small cell lung cancer. Some clones in this sample may be carry-over from other donors' samples. The rearrangement joins TRBV5-1 to TRBJ2-1; 8 bases are a match to TRBD2. CDR3 coding DNA: TGCGCCAGCAGCGTGTACGGGGGGGTTTACAATGAGCAGTTCTTC. Its translation: CASSVYGGVYNEQFF. The entire variable domain, with the rest obtained from reference TRBV5-1 and TRBJ2-1, is as follows: KAGVTQTPRYLIKTRGQQVTLSCSPISGHRSVSWYQQTPGQGLQFLFEYFSETQRNKGNFPGRFSGRQFSNSRSEMNVSTLELGDSALYLCASSVYGGVYNEQFFGPGTRLTVL.